A few counts support the clone carrying this TCR beta chain. This sample was included in a study of identical twins. The germline V and J ends were trimmed by 5 bases and 3 bases, with 13 bases remaining between them. CDR1 is DFQATT and CDR2 is SNEGSKA in the germline V gene (reference sequence). The CDR3 extends over 14 amino acids. MiXCR, applied by TCRdb to the 5' RACE reads, yields one record per CDR3 protein. The sample shows about 220,000 distinct CDR3 sequences, roughly a tenth of them seen only once. Sample: memory (CD45RO+) T cells sorted from blood. The receptor's source is a woman aged 18 to 35 in good health. The genes are TRBV20-1 and TRBJ2-2; D perhaps matches TRBD2 (7 bases). This CDR3 is CSAGGGGYTGELFF. Written as DNA, the CDR3 is TGCAGTGCTGGAGGGGGAGGGTACACCGGGGAGCTGTTTTTT.